Shown below are 23 T cell receptor beta chains from a single sample sequenced in a study of shared clonotypes between healthy human individuals. TCRdb keeps only in-frame clones here, not all; method: immunoSEQ multiplex PCR. In the table there are under 2,500,000 clones, approximately 94% of which are singletons. The sample comprised naive CD4+ T cells sorted from blood. The subset denotes: CD45RA+ positively selected. The receptors derive from a man aged 18 to 29 in good health.

The V gene is TRBV27, the J gene TRBJ2-3, with a possible D match to TRBD2 (7 bases). The germline V and J ends were trimmed by 0 bases and 6 bases, with 16 bases remaining between them. Germline CDR1 and CDR2: MNHEY and SMNVEV (reference sequence). The CDR3 is 16 amino acids. The CDR3: CASSLSRGGLGDTQYF. CDR3 in DNA: TGTGCCAGCAGTTTATCGAGGGGGGGCCTTGGGGATACGCAGTATTTT.

This clone was seen a handful of times. The rearrangement joins TRBV5-4 to TRBJ1-2; D uncertain. The CDR3 extends over 14 amino acids. Per the germline V gene, CDR1 is SGHNT and CDR2 is YYREEE (reference sequence). The ends were cut back, 4 bases at V and 4 bases at J, with 14 bases in the middle. The CDR3 DNA sequence: TGTGCCAGCAGCCTTCGGACGGAGCTCTATGGCTACACCTTC. Translation: CASSLRTELYGYTF. Combining the CDR3 with reference TRBV5-4 and TRBJ1-2 gives the whole variable domain ETGVTQSPTHLIKTRGQQVTLRCSSQSGHNTVSWYQQALGQGPQFIFQYYREEENGRGNFPPRFSGLQFPNYSSELNVNALELDDSALYLCASSLRTELYGYTFGSGTRLTVV.

This clone was counted a single time. V is TRBV10-3 and J is TRBJ1-2; D gene unclear. Germline lookup yields CDR1 ENHRY and CDR2 SYGVKD. V dropped 0 bases and J dropped 7 bases, with 18 bases sitting between them. This CDR3 contains 16 residues. CDR3 in DNA: TGTGCCATCAGTGAGTCGGCTCTGGCCTATTCTCTTGGCTACACCTTC. The encoded protein is CAISESALAYSLGYTF.

The chain links TRBV7-8 to TRBJ2-7, with TRBD1 matching 7 bases. The V segment lost 5 bases and the J segment 2 bases; nucleotides outside the gene matches: 6. The germline V gene has CDR1 SGHVS and CDR2 FQNEAQ. CDR3 length equals 14 residues. CDR3: CASSTRDRPYEQYF. The CDR3 DNA sequence: TGTGCCAGCAGCACTCGGGACAGACCCTACGAGCAGTACTTC.

The chain joins TRBV5-1 to TRBJ2-2, with D maybe TRBD2 (6 bases). The CDR3 extends over 15 amino acids. Trimming took 1 base from V and 6 from J, leaving 13 bases between them. Germline V lookup: CDR1 SGHRS, CDR2 YFSETQ. CDR3 sequence reads: CASSLWNGSPGELFF. CDR3 bases: TGCGCCAGCAGCTTGTGGAACGGGAGCCCCGGGGAGCTGTTTTTT.

The chain employs TRBV30 and TRBJ1-4; D call uncertain. Per the germline V gene, CDR1 is GTSNPN and CDR2 is SVGIG (reference sequence). The V end lost 3 bases, the J end lost 8 bases, and 7 bases lay between the germline ends. The CDR3 has 11 residues. The CDR3, as DNA: TGTGCCTGGAGGTTAAACGAAAAACTGTTTTTT. It encodes CAWRLNEKLFF.

The chain has TRBV30 and TRBJ1-2, with 10 bases that match TRBD1. The CDR3 runs 15 residues. The trim removed 7 bases at V and 0 bases at J, leaving 8 bases unmatched. Germline V gene sequence: CDR1 GTSNPN, CDR2 SVGIG (reference sequence). The CDR3 protein is CAFRDRGYTNYGYTF. The CDR3 nucleotides are TGTGCCTTCCGGGACAGGGGCTATACTAACTATGGCTACACCTTC.

The CDR3 is CASRKGPGETQYF. The CDR3 DNA sequence: TGTGCCAGCAGAAAAGGGCCTGGGGAGACCCAGTACTTC. The genes are TRBV6-6 and TRBJ2-5; D remains ambiguous. The V gene lost 6 bases and the J gene lost 5 bases, with 13 bases spanning the gap. Germline CDR1 reads MNHNY; CDR2 reads SVGAGI (reference sequence). The CDR3 runs to 13 residues.

The genes are TRBV10-3 and TRBJ2-5, with D perhaps matching TRBD1 (5 bases). From germline, CDR1 is ENHRY and CDR2 SYGVKD. This CDR3 spans 13 amino acids. V shed 6 bases and J shed 1 base, with 9 bases lying between them. The CDR3, as DNA: TGTGCCATCAGGCTGACAGCCCAAGAGACCCAGTACTTC. Encoded protein: CAIRLTAQETQYF.

The gene calls are TRBV6-6 and TRBJ1-4; 7 bases line up with TRBD1. V was clipped by 7 bases and J by 7 bases; unmatched bases: 9. Per germline, CDR1 MNHNY and CDR2 SVGAGI (reference sequence). The CDR3 loop spans 14 amino acids. This CDR3 reads CASKSRDRVEKLFF. The DNA for the CDR3 is TGTGCCAGCAAAAGCCGGGACAGAGTTGAAAAACTGTTTTTT.

V is TRBV18 and J is TRBJ1-6; 9 nucleotides match TRBD1. The CDR3 totals 16 residues. From germline, CDR1 is KGHSH and CDR2 LQKENI. With 3 bases clipped from V and 7 bases from J, the junction kept 7 bases outside the gene matches. The CDR3 region is CASSPLITGGNSPLHF. The CDR3 DNA reads TGTGCCAGCTCACCCCTAATTACAGGGGGCAATTCACCCCTCCACTTT. Using reference TRBV18 and TRBJ1-6 for the parts outside the CDR3, the full variable domain is NAGVMQNPRHLVRRRGQEARLRCSPMKGHSHVYWYRQLPEEGLKFMVYLQKENIIDESGMPKERFSAEFPKEGPSILRIQQVVRGDSAAYFCASSPLITGGNSPLHFGNGTRLTVT.

The chain recombines TRBV7-2 with TRBJ2-3; 7 bases align to TRBD1. V dropped 5 bases and J dropped 3; count of bases not matched to a gene: 8. This CDR3 spans 15 amino acids. Germline V CDR1 and CDR2: SGHTA, FQGNSA. The CDR3 loop reads CASSSQGVRTDTQYF. The CDR3 region has the DNA TGTGCCAGCAGCAGCCAGGGGGTTAGAACAGATACGCAGTATTTT.

The chain employs TRBV6-1 and TRBJ2-3, with 7 bases matching TRBD2. Looked up from germline, CDR1 is MNHNS and CDR2 is SASEGT. The CDR3 consists of 15 residues. V was clipped by 6 bases and J by 2 bases; unmatched bases: 8. CDR3 nucleotides: TGTGCCAGCAGGATAGGTAGCGGGCACACAGATACGCAGTATTTT. It yields the protein CASRIGSGHTDTQYF.

Turning to this clone: Different DNA sequences within this sample yield the same CDR3. This rearrangement joins TRBV5-1 to TRBJ2-3; no clear D. CDR3 length: 13 amino acids. Per the germline V gene, CDR1 is SGHRS and CDR2 is YFSETQ. With 0 bases removed from V and 3 bases from J, the gap between germline ends came to 5 bases. The chain's CDR3 is CASSLAGTDTQYF. The CDR3 DNA is TGCGCCAGCAGCTTGGCCGGGACAGATACGCAGTATTTT.

This chain links TRBV9 with TRBJ2-7, with TRBD1 matching over 8 bases. Germline loops: CDR1 SGDLS, CDR2 YYNGEE. Unmatched junction bases numbered 11, after V lost 4 bases and J lost 2 bases. CDR3 size: 16 residues. CDR3 sequence reads: CASSPTGTGGPYEQYF. DNA of the CDR3: TGTGCCAGCAGCCCCACCGGGACAGGAGGACCCTACGAGCAGTACTTC.

This chain links TRBV19 with TRBJ2-7; no reliable D call. In germline, CDR1 is LNHDA, CDR2 SQIVND (reference sequence). V lost 6 bases and J 1 base, leaving 16 bases between the germline ends. The CDR3 is 15 residues long. CDR3 sequence reads: CASSQTRTSSYEQYF. In DNA form, the CDR3 reads TGTGCCAGTAGCCAGACTCGGACCTCTTCCTACGAGCAGTACTTC.

The chain couples TRBV7-9 to TRBJ2-1; D not certain. Germline-derived CDR1 and CDR2 are SEHNR and FQNEAQ (reference sequence). V was shortened by 5 bases and J by 4 bases, with 12 bases between the two germline ends. The CDR3 contains 14 residues. CDR3 residues: CASSPPGQYNEQFF. In DNA form, the CDR3 reads TGTGCCAGCAGCCCCCCCGGGCAGTACAATGAGCAGTTCTTC.

This rearrangement joins TRBV10-3 to TRBJ2-2; D gene ambiguous. Looked up from germline, CDR1 is ENHRY and CDR2 is SYGVKD. CDR3 length: 13 residues. Trimming took off 4 bases at V and 4 bases at J, with 7 bases between the two ends. The CDR3 sequence is CAISGFSTGELFF. The CDR3 nucleotides read TGTGCCATCAGTGGGTTTAGCACCGGGGAGCTGTTTTTT.

The chain joins TRBV28 to TRBJ1-4; D gene uncertain. Germline V lookup: CDR1 MDHEN, CDR2 SYDVKM. The V and J ends lost 3 bases and 8 bases respectively, with 10 bases between them. The CDR3 spans 13 residues. DNA for the CDR3: TGTGCCAGCAGTTTGCGGGGTTGGGAAAAACTGTTTTTT. This sequence encodes CASSLRGWEKLFF. The whole variable domain, filled in from reference TRBV28 and TRBJ1-4, reads DVKVTQSSRYLVKRTGEKVFLECVQDMDHENMFWYRQDPGLGLRLIYFSYDVKMKEKGDIPEGYSVSREKKERFSLILESASTNQTSMYLCASSLRGWEKLFFGSGTQLSVL.

This clone occurred once. This chain connects TRBV5-6 to TRBJ2-7; D tentatively reads TRBD1 or TRBD2 (5 bases each). The CDR3 length is 13 residues. Per germline, CDR1 SGHDT and CDR2 YYEEEE. V was cut by 2 bases and J by 2 bases, with 8 bases left in between. This chain's CDR3 is CASSFRDAYEQYF. CDR3 coding DNA: TGTGCCAGCAGCTTCCGGGACGCCTACGAGCAGTACTTC.

The CDR3 coding sequence is TGTGCCAGCACCTTAGCGGGAGATAAGTACGAGCAGTACTTC. Residues: CASTLAGDKYEQYF. The rearrangement links TRBV5-6 to TRBJ2-7, with 9 bases identical to TRBD2. The CDR3 runs 14 residues. Germline CDR1 SGHDT, CDR2 YYEEEE. The ends lost 6 bases at V and 4 bases at J; junction bases unmatched: 8.

The chain links TRBV5-1 to TRBJ2-3, with D hard to call. Germline V gene lookup returns CDR1 SGHRS and CDR2 YFSETQ. V shed 2 bases and J shed 0 bases, with 13 bases lying between them. The CDR3 is 16 amino acids. The CDR3 DNA reads TGCGCCAGCAGCTTAAACGGCCCTCATAGCACAGATACGCAGTATTTT. Encoded protein: CASSLNGPHSTDTQYF.

The sample holds a few counts of this clone. The chain links TRBV10-1 to TRBJ2-7; tentatively, D is TRBD2 (6 bases). CDR3 size: 14 residues. Germline CDR1 is WNHNN and CDR2 is SYGVQD (reference sequence). V was clipped by 3 bases and J by 5 bases, with 14 bases between them. Here the CDR3 reads CASSDGGSLDEQYF. The CDR3 DNA reads TGCGCCAGCAGTGACGGAGGGTCTCTAGACGAGCAGTACTTC.